This entry concerns a single TCR beta chain. The data are from a study of cytomegalovirus exposure and HLA in healthy donors. V lost 3 bases and J lost 7, with 7 bases in between. The CDR3 sequence is 13 residues long. Per germline, CDR1 MDHEN and CDR2 SYDVKM. Profiled with immunoSEQ multiplex PCR; TCRdb holds only in-frame clones, not every one. The sample consists of about 44,000 clones, more than 85% of them appearing once. Sequenced input: PBMCs. The sequence came from a woman aged 18-29 years in good health and CMV-seronegative. V is TRBV28 and J is TRBJ1-6; D gene unclear. The CDR3 spells CASSFYGNSPLHF. DNA of the CDR3: TGTGCCAGCAGTTTTTACGGGAATTCACCCCTCCACTTT.